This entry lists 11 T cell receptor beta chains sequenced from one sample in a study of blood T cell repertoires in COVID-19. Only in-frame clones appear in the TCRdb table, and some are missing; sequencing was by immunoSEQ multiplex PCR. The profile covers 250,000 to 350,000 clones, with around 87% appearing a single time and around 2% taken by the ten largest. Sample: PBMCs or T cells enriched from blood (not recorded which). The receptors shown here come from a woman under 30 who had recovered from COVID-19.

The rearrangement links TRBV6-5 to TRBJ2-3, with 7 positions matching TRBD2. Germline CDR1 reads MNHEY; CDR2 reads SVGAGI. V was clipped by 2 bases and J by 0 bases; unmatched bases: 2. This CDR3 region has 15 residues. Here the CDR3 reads CASSYLAASTDTQYF. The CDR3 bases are TGTGCCAGCAGTTACCTAGCGGCCAGCACAGATACGCAGTATTTT.

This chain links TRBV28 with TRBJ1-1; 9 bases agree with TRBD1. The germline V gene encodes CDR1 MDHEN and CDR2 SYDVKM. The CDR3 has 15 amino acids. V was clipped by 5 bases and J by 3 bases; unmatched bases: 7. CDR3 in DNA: TGTGCCAGCAGTGGGACAGGGCAGGATTACACTGAAGCTTTCTTT. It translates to CASSGTGQDYTEAFF.

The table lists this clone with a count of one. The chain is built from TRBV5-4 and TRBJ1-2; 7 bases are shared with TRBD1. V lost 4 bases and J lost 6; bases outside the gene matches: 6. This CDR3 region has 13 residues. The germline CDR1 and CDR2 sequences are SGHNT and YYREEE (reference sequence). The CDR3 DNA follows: TGTGCCAGCAGCGTGACAGGGCGGAATGGCTACACCTTC. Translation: CASSVTGRNGYTF.

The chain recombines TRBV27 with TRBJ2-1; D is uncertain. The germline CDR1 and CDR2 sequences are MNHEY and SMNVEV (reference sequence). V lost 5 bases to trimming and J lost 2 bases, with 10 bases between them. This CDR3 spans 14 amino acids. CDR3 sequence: CASSTAGPYNEQFF. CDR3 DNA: TGTGCCAGCAGTACGGCAGGCCCCTACAATGAGCAGTTCTTC.

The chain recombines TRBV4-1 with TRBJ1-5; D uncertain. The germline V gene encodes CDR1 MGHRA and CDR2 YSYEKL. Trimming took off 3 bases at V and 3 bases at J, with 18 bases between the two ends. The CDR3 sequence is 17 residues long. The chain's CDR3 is CASSQGVAAPFNQPQHF. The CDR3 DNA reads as TGCGCCAGCAGCCAGGGCGTTGCAGCCCCATTCAATCAGCCCCAGCATTTT.

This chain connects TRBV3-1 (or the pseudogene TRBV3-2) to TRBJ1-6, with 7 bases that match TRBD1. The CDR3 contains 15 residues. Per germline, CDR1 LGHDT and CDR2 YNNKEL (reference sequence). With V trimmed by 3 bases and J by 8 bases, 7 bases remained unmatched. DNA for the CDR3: TGTGCCAGCAGCCAGCAACAGGGGATGGATTCACCCCTCCACTTT. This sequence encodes CASSQQQGMDSPLHF.

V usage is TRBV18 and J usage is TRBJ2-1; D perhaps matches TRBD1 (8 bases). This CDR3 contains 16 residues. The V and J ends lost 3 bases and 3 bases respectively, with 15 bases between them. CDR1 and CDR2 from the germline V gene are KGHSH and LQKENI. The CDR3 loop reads CASSPLTGEGYNEQFF. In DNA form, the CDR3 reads TGTGCCAGCTCACCCCTGACAGGGGAGGGCTACAATGAGCAGTTCTTC.

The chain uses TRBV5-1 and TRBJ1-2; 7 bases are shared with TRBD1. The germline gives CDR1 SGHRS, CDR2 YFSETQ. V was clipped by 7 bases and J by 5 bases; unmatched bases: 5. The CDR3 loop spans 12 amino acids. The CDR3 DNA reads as TGCGCCAGCGCCCAGGGGGATTATGGCTACACCTTC. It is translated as CASAQGDYGYTF. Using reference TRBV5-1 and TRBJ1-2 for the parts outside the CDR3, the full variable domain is KAGVTQTPRYLIKTRGQQVTLSCSPISGHRSVSWYQQTPGQGLQFLFEYFSETQRNKGNFPGRFSGRQFSNSRSEMNVSTLELGDSALYLCASAQGDYGYTFGSGTRLTVV.

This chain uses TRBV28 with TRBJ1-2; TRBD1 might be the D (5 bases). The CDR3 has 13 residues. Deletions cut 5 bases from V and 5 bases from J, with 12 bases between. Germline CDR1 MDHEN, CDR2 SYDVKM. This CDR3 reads CASSPRQWYGYTF. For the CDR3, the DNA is TGTGCCAGCAGTCCAAGACAGTGGTATGGCTACACCTTC.

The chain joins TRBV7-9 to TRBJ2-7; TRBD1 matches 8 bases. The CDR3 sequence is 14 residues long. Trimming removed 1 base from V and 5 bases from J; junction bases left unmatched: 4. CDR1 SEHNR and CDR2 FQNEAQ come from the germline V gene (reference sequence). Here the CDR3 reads CASSLVQGANEQYF. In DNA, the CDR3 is TGTGCCAGCAGCTTAGTCCAGGGGGCTAACGAGCAGTACTTC.

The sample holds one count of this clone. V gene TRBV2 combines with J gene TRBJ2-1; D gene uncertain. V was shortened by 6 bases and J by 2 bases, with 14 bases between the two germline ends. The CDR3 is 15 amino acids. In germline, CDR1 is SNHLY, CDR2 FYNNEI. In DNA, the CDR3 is TGTGCCAGCAGGTCTCCTCCAAGCACCTACAATGAGCAGTTCTTC. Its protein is CASRSPPSTYNEQFF. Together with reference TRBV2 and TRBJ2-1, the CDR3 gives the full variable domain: EPEVTQTPSHQVTQMGQEVILRCVPISNHLYFYWYRQILGQKVEFLVSFYNNEISEKSEIFDDQFSVERPDGSNFTLKIRSTKLEDSAMYFCASRSPPSTYNEQFFGPGTRLTVL.